This is a list of T cell receptor beta chains from one sample in a study of blood T cell repertoires in COVID-19. Profiled with immunoSEQ multiplex PCR; TCRdb holds only in-frame clones, not every one. The top ten clones hold 1.5% to 2% of a sample with approximately 230,000 clones, about 90% of them seen once. The sequenced material came from PBMCs or T cells enriched from blood (not recorded which). These receptors all stem from a young woman who had recovered from COVID-19. The CDR3 runs from the conserved cysteine through the conserved F or W. D genes are given only for firm matches. Size is omitted from some rows. Given values are once, few, many or a class for expanded clones.

-,TRBJ2-7,-,TRBV7-9,CASSKGAVTSYEQYF,TGTGCCAGCAGCAAAGGGGCAGTTACCTCCTACGAGCAGTACTTC
-,TRBJ2-7,-,TRBV6-5,CASSRERASYEQYF,TGTGCCAGCAGCCGGGAGCGGGCCTCCTACGAGCAGTACTTC
-,TRBJ2-7,-,TRBV9,CASSVYGGADEQYF,TGTGCCAGCAGCGTATATGGCGGAGCGGACGAGCAGTACTTC
-,TRBJ1-2,-,TRBV28,CASSLSDYGYTF,TGTGCCAGCAGTTTGTCAGACTATGGCTACACCTTC
-,TRBJ1-4,-,TRBV27,CASSPRGTNEKLFF,TGTGCCAGCAGCCCAAGGGGAACTAATGAAAAACTGTTTTTT
-,TRBJ2-3,-,TRBV11-2,CASSSKSGYTDTQYF,TGTGCCAGCAGCTCGAAAAGCGGATACACAGATACGCAGTATTTT
TRBD1,TRBJ2-1,-,TRBV19,CATRGLSVEQFF,TGTGCCACCAGGGGGCTGTCGGTTGAGCAGTTCTTC
TRBD1,TRBJ1-2,few,TRBV10-1,CASSGGGDGGYTF,TGCGCCAGCAGTGGAGGGGGCGATGGTGGCTACACCTTC
TRBD1,TRBJ2-4,-,TRBV28,CASSFGQGLAKNIQYF,TGTGCCAGCAGTTTCGGACAGGGCCTAGCCAAAAACATTCAGTACTTC
-,TRBJ2-1,-,TRBV5-1,CASSLEGGPYNEQFF,TGCGCCAGCAGCTTGGAGGGAGGCCCCTACAATGAGCAGTTCTTC
TRBD1,TRBJ2-7,-,TRBV6-5,CASRGTDFYYEQYF,TGTGCCAGCAGAGGGACAGACTTTTACTACGAGCAGTACTTC
-,TRBJ1-6,-,TRBV18,CASSPQMDSPLHF,TGTGCCAGCTCACCTCAGATGGATTCACCCCTCCACTTT
-,TRBJ2-6,-,TRBV7-3,CASSSTGFSGANVLTF,TGTGCCAGCAGCTCGACAGGATTCTCTGGGGCCAACGTCCTGACTTTC
-,TRBJ2-7,-,TRBV14,CASSLVANPRREQYF,TGTGCCAGCAGCCTAGTCGCCAATCCCCGTCGCGAGCAGTACTTC
-,TRBJ1-1,-,TRBV7-9,CASSGKNLLGTEAFF,TGTGCCAGCAGCGGCAAGAATCTACTAGGGACTGAAGCTTTCTTT
TRBD2,TRBJ2-1,-,TRBV6-1,CASSEVRDYKNEQFF,TGTGCCAGCAGTGAAGTCCGGGACTACAAAAATGAGCAGTTCTTC
TRBD2,TRBJ2-2,once,TRBV5-4,CASSPGGANTGELFF,TGTGCCAGCAGCCCGGGGGGGGCGAACACCGGGGAGCTGTTTTTT
TRBD1,TRBJ1-5,-,TRBV20-1,CSASLQTGINQPQHF,TGCAGTGCTAGTCTCCAGACAGGGATCAATCAGCCCCAGCATTTT
TRBD2,TRBJ2-5,-,TRBV28,CASSLDGASGISETQYF,TGTGCCAGCAGTTTAGATGGCGCTAGCGGGATATCAGAGACCCAGTACTTC
-,TRBJ1-4,-,TRBV18,CASSPRAGEKLFF,TGTGCCAGCTCACCACGGGCGGGTGAAAAACTGTTTTTT
-,TRBJ1-5,-,TRBV20-1,CSASTGGSNQPQHF,TGCAGTGCTAGTACGGGAGGTAGCAATCAGCCCCAGCATTTT
TRBD1,TRBJ1-6,-,TRBV7-9,CASSDGTGNSPLHF,TGTGCCAGCAGCGACGGGACAGGGAATTCACCCCTCCACTTT
TRBD2,TRBJ2-5,-,TRBV25-1,CASRVAGPNTETQYF,TGTGCCAGCAGAGTAGCGGGGCCCAACACGGAGACCCAGTACTTC
TRBD1,TRBJ1-2,-,TRBV2,CASSAGQGYGYTF,TGTGCCAGCAGTGCGGGACAGGGTTATGGCTACACCTTC
-,TRBJ1-6,-,TRBV19,CASSMRVGRSSYNSPLHF,TGTGCCAGTAGTATGCGGGTTGGCAGGAGCTCCTATAATTCACCCCTCCACTTT
TRBD2,TRBJ2-5,-,TRBV5-4,CASSRTSGGAATQYF,TGTGCCAGCAGCCGGACTAGCGGGGGGGCCGCGACCCAGTACTTC
-,TRBJ1-4,-,TRBV4-1,CASSQQGSSANEKLFF,TGCGCCAGCAGCCAACAGGGGTCAAGCGCTAATGAAAAACTGTTTTTT
-,TRBJ1-4,-,TRBV10-3,CAIKADSEKLFF,TGTGCCATCAAAGCAGACAGTGAAAAACTGTTTTTT
TRBD2,TRBJ2-7,few,TRBV7-9,CASSLAGLAGIEQYF,TGTGCCAGCAGCTTAGCTGGACTAGCGGGAATCGAGCAGTACTTC
-,TRBJ2-1,-,TRBV24-1,CATSAGGQLSYEQFF,TGTGCCACCAGTGCGGGGGGCCAATTAAGCTATGAGCAGTTCTTC
TRBD1,TRBJ2-2,-,TRBV11-2,CASSLGGTGGYTGELFF,TGTGCCAGCAGCTTAGGAGGGACAGGGGGCTACACCGGGGAGCTGTTTTTT
-,TRBJ1-2,-,TRBV5-5,CASSFRVDYGYTF,TGTGCCAGCAGCTTTCGGGTTGACTATGGCTACACCTTC
TRBD1,TRBJ2-7,-,TRBV7-3,CASSPSGTGNEQYF,TGTGCCAGCAGCCCTTCCGGGACAGGGAACGAGCAGTACTTC
TRBD2,TRBJ2-1,-,TRBV28,CASTRPTGGGGSYNEQFF,TGTGCCAGCACCCGTCCGACGGGCGGGGGGGGCTCCTACAATGAGCAGTTCTTC
-,TRBJ1-4,-,TRBV20-1,CSASWQTTNEKLFF,TGCAGTGCTAGTTGGCAGACAACTAATGAAAAACTGTTTTTT
TRBD2,TRBJ2-5,-,TRBV7-6,CASSLLAAGETQYF,TGTGCCAGCAGCTTACTAGCGGCGGGTGAGACCCAGTACTTC
-,TRBJ2-7,-,TRBV6-1,CASSEEVSSYEQYF,TGTGCCAGCAGTGAGGAGGTGTCCTCCTACGAGCAGTACTTC
-,TRBJ1-4,-,TRBV6-2/TRBV6-3,CASSYVAVEKLFF,TGTGCCAGCAGTTACGTGGCAGTCGAAAAACTGTTTTTT
TRBD2,TRBJ2-1,many,TRBV4-2,CASSQDSGGANEQFF,TGTGCCAGCAGCCAAGATAGCGGGGGGGCCAATGAGCAGTTCTTC
TRBD1,TRBJ1-1,-,TRBV7-8,CASSSLGQGVDTEAFF,TGTGCCAGCAGCTCACTCGGACAGGGAGTGGACACTGAAGCTTTCTTT
-,TRBJ2-1,few,TRBV6-1,CASSESGWEWATGVDEQFF,TGTGCCAGCAGTGAATCCGGGTGGGAGTGGGCCACTGGTGTCGATGAGCAGTTCTTC
-,TRBJ2-1,-,TRBV7-2,CASGGRGTSYNEQFF,TGTGCCAGCGGCGGGCGGGGTACCTCCTACAATGAGCAGTTCTTC